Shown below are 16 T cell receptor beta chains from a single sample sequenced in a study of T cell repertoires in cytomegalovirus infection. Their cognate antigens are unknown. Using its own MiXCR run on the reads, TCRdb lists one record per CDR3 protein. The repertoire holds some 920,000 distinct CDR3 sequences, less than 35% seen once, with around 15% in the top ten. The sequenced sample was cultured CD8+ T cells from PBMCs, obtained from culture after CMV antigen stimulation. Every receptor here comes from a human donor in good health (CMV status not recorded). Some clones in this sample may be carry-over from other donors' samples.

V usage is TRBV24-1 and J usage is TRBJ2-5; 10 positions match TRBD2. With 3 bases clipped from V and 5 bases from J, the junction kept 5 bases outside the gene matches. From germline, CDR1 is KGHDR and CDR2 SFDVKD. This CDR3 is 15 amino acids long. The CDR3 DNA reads TGTGCCACCAGTGATCGGACTAGCGGCCGGGAGACCCAGTACTTC. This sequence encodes CATSDRTSGRETQYF.

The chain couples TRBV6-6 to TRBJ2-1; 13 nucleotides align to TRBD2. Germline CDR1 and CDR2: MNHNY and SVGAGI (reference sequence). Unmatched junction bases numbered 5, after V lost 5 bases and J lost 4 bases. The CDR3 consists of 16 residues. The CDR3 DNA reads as TGTGCCAGCAGTGAATCGACTAGCGGGGGGTACAATGAGCAGTTCTTC. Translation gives CASSESTSGGYNEQFF.

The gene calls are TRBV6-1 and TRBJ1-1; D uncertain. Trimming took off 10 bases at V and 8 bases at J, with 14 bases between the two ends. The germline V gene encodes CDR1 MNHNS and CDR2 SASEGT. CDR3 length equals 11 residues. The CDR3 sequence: CAIVNRLEAFF. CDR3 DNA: TGTGCCATTGTAAACCGGCTAGAAGCTTTCTTT.

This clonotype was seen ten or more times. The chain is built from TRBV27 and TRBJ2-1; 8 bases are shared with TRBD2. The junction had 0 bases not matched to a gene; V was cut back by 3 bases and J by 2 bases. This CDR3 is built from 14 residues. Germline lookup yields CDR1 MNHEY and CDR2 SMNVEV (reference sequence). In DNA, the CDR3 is TGTGCCAGCAGTTTCGGGGGGGCCTACAATGAGCAGTTCTTC. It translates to CASSFGGAYNEQFF.

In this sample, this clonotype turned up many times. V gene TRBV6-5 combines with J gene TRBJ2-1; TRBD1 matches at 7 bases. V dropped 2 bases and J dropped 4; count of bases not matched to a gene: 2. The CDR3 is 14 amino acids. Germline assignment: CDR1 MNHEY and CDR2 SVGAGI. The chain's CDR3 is CASSYGTEYNEQFF. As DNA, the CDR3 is TGTGCCAGCAGTTACGGGACAGAGTACAATGAGCAGTTCTTC.

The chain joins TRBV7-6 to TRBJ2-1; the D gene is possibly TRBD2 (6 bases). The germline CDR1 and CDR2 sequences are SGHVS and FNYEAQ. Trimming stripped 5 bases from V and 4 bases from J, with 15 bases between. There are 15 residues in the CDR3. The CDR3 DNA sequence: TGTGCCAGCAGCCCGGAGGTAGCGGCATACAATGAGCAGTTCTTC. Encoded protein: CASSPEVAAYNEQFF.

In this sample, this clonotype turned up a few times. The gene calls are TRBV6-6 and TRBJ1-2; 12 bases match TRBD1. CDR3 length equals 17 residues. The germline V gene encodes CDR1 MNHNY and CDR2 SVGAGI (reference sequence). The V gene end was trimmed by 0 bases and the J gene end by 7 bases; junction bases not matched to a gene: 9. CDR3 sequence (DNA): TGTGCCAGCAGTTACTCGATGTACCCGGGACAGGGGGCTGGCTACACCTTC. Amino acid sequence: CASSYSMYPGQGAGYTF.

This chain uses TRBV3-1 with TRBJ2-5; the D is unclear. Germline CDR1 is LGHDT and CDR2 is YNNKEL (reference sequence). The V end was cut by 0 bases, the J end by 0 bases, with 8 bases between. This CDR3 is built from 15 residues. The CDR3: CASSQDIGYQETQYF. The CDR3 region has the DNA TGTGCCAGCAGCCAAGATATAGGCTACCAAGAGACCCAGTACTTC.

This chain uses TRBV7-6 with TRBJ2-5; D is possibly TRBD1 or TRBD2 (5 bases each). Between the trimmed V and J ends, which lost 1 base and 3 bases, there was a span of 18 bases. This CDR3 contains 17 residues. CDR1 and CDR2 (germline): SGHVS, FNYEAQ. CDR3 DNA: TGTGCCAGCAGCTTAGACGGGTCCCAGCTGGGGGAAGAGACCCAGTACTTC. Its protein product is CASSLDGSQLGEETQYF. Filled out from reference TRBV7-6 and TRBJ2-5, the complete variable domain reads GAGVSQSPRYKVTKRGQDVALRCDPISGHVSLYWYRQALGQGPEFLTYFNYEAQQDKSGLPNDRFSAERPEGSISTLTIQRTEQRDSAMYRCASSLDGSQLGEETQYFGPGTRLLVL.

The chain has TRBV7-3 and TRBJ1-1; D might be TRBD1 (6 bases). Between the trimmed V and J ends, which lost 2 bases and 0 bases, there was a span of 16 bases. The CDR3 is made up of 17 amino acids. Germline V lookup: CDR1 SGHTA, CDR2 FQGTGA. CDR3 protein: CASSLFPGQGMNTEAFF. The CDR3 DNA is TGTGCCAGCAGCTTATTTCCGGGTCAGGGGATGAACACTGAAGCTTTCTTT.

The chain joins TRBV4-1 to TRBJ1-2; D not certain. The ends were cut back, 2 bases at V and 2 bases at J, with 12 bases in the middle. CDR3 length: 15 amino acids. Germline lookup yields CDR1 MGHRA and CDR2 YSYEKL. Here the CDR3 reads CASSQKNDPNYGYTF. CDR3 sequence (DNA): TGCGCCAGCAGCCAAAAAAACGACCCAAACTATGGCTACACCTTC.

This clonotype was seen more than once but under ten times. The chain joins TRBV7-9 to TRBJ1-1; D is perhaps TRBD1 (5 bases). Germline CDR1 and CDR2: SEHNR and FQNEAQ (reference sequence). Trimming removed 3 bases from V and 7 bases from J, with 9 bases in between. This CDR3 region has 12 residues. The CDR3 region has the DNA TGTGCCAGCAGCTTTTTGGACAATGAAGCTTTCTTT. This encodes CASSFLDNEAFF.

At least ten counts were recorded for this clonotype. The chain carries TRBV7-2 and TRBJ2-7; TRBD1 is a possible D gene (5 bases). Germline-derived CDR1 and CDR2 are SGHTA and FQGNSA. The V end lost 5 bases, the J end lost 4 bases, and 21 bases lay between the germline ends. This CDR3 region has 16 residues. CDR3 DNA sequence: TGTGCCAGCAGCGAAAAGGGGTTGTCAGTCACGTACGAGCAGTACTTC. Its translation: CASSEKGLSVTYEQYF.

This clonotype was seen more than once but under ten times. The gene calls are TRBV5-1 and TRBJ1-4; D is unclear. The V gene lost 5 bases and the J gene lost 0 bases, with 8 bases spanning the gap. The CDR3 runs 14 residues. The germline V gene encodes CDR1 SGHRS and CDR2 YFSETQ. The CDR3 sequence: CASSSLTTNEKLFF. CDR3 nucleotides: TGCGCCAGCAGTTCTTTGACAACTAATGAAAAACTGTTTTTT.

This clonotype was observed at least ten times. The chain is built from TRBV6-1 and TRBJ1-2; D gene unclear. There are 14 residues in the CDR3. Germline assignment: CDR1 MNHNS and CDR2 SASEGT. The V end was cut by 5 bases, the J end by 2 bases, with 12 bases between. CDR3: CASSSKVENYGYTF. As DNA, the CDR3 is TGTGCCAGCAGTTCGAAGGTGGAAAACTATGGCTACACCTTC.

DNA of the CDR3: TGTGCCAGCAGTTCCGGGCGGGGGAGCACAGATACGCAGTATTTT. This translates into CASSSGRGSTDTQYF. The chain couples TRBV6-2 or TRBV6-3 to TRBJ2-3, with 7 bases that match TRBD2. Germline CDR1 MNHEY, CDR2 SVGEGT. The CDR3 sequence is 15 residues long. V was clipped by 4 bases and J by 0 bases; unmatched bases: 4.